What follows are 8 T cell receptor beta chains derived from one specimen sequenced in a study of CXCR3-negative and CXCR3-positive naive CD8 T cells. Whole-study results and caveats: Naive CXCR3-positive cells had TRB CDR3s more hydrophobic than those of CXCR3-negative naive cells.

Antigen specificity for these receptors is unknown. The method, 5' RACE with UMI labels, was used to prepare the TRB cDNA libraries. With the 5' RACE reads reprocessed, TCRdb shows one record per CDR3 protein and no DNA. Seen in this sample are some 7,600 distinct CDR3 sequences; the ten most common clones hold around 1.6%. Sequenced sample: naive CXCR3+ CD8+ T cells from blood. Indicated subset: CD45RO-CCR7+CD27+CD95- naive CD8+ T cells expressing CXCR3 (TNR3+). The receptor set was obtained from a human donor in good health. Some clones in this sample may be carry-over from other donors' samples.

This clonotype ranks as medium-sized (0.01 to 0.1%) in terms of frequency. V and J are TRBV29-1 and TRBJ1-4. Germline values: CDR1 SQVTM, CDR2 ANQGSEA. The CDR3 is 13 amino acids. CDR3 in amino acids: CSVERDSNEKLFF.

The CDR3 protein is CSVDLATGLVPETQYF. The genes are TRBV29-1 and TRBJ2-5. Germline V gene lookup returns CDR1 SQVTM and CDR2 ANQGSEA. This CDR3 has 16 amino acids.

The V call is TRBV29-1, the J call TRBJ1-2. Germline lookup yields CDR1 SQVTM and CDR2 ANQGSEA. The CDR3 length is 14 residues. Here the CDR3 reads CSVDVTSINYGYTF.

The CDR3 protein is CASSIGYRDTEAFF. The genes are TRBV19 and TRBJ1-1. The CDR3 runs to 14 residues. Germline V CDR1 and CDR2: LNHDA, SQIVND (reference sequence).

The CDR3 here is CASSGLAGAADTQYF. The V and J genes are TRBV10-1 and TRBJ2-3; TCRdb selects TRBD2, and the lack of DNA leaves this call unchecked. Germline V gene lookup returns CDR1 WNHNN and CDR2 SYGVQD (reference sequence). The CDR3 contains 15 residues.

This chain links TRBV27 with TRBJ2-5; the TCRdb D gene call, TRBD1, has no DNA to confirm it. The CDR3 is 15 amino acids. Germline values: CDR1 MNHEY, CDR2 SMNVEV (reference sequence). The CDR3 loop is CASNSRGTGQETQYF.

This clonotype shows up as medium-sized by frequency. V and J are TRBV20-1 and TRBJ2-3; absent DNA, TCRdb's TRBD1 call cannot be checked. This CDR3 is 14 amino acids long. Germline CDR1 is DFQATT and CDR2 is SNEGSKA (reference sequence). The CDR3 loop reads CSAIAGGAGNTQYF.

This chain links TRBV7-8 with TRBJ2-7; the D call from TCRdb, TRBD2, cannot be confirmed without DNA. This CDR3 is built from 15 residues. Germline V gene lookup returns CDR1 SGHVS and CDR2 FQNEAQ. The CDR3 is CASSPFGAGNYEQYF. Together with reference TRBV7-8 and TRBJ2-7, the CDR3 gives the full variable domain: GAGVSQSPRYKVAKRGQDVALRCDPISGHVSLFWYQQALGQGPEFLTYFQNEAQLDKSGLPSDRFFAERPEGSVSTLKIQRTQQEDSAVYLCASSPFGAGNYEQYFGPGTRLTVT.